This passage covers 6 T cell receptor beta chains from one sample sequenced in a study of T cell changes during pregnancy in multiple sclerosis. Produced via immunoSEQ multiplex PCR; TCRdb's table is partial and in-frame only. The sample includes over 45,000 clones, around nine tenths seen only once; the top ten take around 2.8%. The sample was peripheral blood, taken in the third trimester of pregnancy. The receptor set was obtained from a female donor in good health, enrolled as a control in a pregnancy study.

The chain uses TRBV28 and TRBJ1-5; TRBD1 matches 7 bases. Looked up from germline, CDR1 is MDHEN and CDR2 is SYDVKM. The V and J ends lost 7 bases and 8 bases, in that order; junction bases with no gene match: 11. There are 14 residues in the CDR3. CDR3 nucleotide sequence: TGTGCCAGCAAGGAGGGGGCTACTGGGAAGCCCCAGCATTTT. Translated, it gives CASKEGATGKPQHF.

The CDR3 sequence is CASTQYNEQFF. CDR3 sequence (DNA): TGTGCCAGCACCCAATACAATGAGCAGTTCTTC. The chain employs TRBV11-3 and TRBJ2-1; D gene uncertain. Looked up from germline, CDR1 is SGHNT and CDR2 is YENEEA. The CDR3 consists of 11 residues. The V and J ends lost 7 bases and 4 bases respectively, with 5 bases between them.

This clone was seen only once. The chain uses TRBV9 and TRBJ2-2; 8 bases line up with TRBD1. The CDR3 loop spans 15 amino acids. The V and J ends lost 0 bases and 6 bases, in that order; junction bases with no gene match: 4. Germline V gives CDR1 SGDLS, CDR2 YYNGEE. CDR3 in DNA: TGTGCCAGCAGCGTAGAGGGCAGGGGGCCCGGGGAGCTGTTTTTT. Protein product: CASSVEGRGPGELFF.

This chain joins TRBV7-9 and TRBJ2-7, with 9 bases identical to TRBD2. Looked up from germline, CDR1 is SEHNR and CDR2 is FQNEAQ (reference sequence). V shed 2 bases and J 3 bases; nucleotides not matched to a gene: 14. The CDR3 length is 18 residues. This CDR3 is CASSLKLSSGTSFYEQYF. CDR3 in DNA: TGTGCCAGCAGCTTAAAGTTAAGTAGTGGGACTAGCTTCTACGAGCAGTACTTC.

This clone was detected only once. The V gene is TRBV7-9, the J gene TRBJ1-3, with 8 bases identical to TRBD1. Germline V lookup: CDR1 SEHNR, CDR2 FQNEAQ (reference sequence). The CDR3 length is 18 residues. The V gene end was trimmed by 4 bases and the J gene end by 0 bases; junction bases not matched to a gene: 11. This CDR3 reads CASSYTGTGRFSGNTIYF. The CDR3 DNA reads as TGTGCCAGCAGCTACACCGGGACAGGCAGGTTCTCTGGAAACACCATATATTTT.

This chain links TRBV7-3 with TRBJ2-5, with 8 bases aligning to TRBD2. Germline-derived CDR1 and CDR2 are SGHTA and FQGTGA. CDR3 length: 13 amino acids. V gave up 5 bases and J gave up 5 bases; unmatched junction bases: 4. For the CDR3, the DNA is TGTGCCAGCAGCCCGTCGGGGGGGGAGACCCAGTACTTC. Its translation is CASSPSGGETQYF.